This T cell receptor (beta chain) was recovered during a study of blood T cell repertoires in COVID-19. Study overall: COVID-19 samples, acute and convalescent, were from the United States, Italy and Spain. PBMCs, B-cell-depleted T cells, or T cells were the source of the cDNA or gDNA that made up the material.

Original data processing: Estimated nucleated cell counts came from reference gene primer amplification. Data came from immunoSEQ multiplex PCR; TCRdb stores just in-frame clones and leaves some out. For V, J and clone size, that table is used; D and trimming come from the DNA. The table shows approximately 430,000 clones, with roughly 89% occurring only once. Germline CDR1 reads MNHEY; CDR2 reads SMNVEV (reference sequence). The CDR3 runs 13 residues. Trimming removed 3 bases at V and 4 bases at J, with 9 bases between. Worth noting for this clone: The same CDR3 is also encoded by other DNA sequences in this sample.

The clonotype comes from a woman in her twenties or thirties with active or convalescent COVID-19. The rearrangement uses TRBV27 and TRBJ1-1; TRBD1 is a possible D gene (6 bases). The sequencing sample was made of peripheral blood. The CDR3 protein is CASSFGGATEAFF. The CDR3 bases are TGTGCCAGCAGTTTCGGGGGGGCCACTGAAGCTTTCTTT.